The rows below give T cell receptor beta chains drawn from one sample of a study of T cell changes during pregnancy in multiple sclerosis. The protocol was immunoSEQ multiplex PCR, while the TCRdb copy is restricted to in-frame clones and leaves out a portion. Of about 50,000 clones in the sample, around 90% were seen once. Sample: CD4+ T cells from peripheral blood mononuclear cells, taken in the second trimester of pregnancy. The source is a female donor with multiple sclerosis, enrolled in a pregnancy study. Both conserved end residues are trimmed from each CDR3. Fields, in order: CDR3 protein, CDR3 length, V gene, J gene.

ATSRDRGGFGEKLF	14	TRBV15	TRBJ1-4
ASSDTSGGAFGTQY	14	TRBV6-1	TRBJ2-3
ASSLTLTYPYNEQF	14	TRBV7-2	TRBJ2-1
ASQGTSGGAGETQY	14	TRBV2	TRBJ2-5
ASSRTSGVGRTDTQY	15	TRBV7-2	TRBJ2-3
ASSTGIVNEQY	11	TRBV10-1	TRBJ2-7
ASSLEGSQPQH	11	TRBV5-1	TRBJ1-5
ASGPLADNEQF	11	TRBV12-5	TRBJ2-1
ASSEAGRGGTGELF	14	TRBV2	TRBJ2-2
ASSYRGGATQY	11	TRBV6-6	TRBJ2-3
ASSLTGQGTYEQY	13	TRBV11-2	TRBJ2-7
ASSLGQGNEKLF	12	TRBV5-1	TRBJ1-4
ASSLDEGFSYT	11	TRBV5-1	TRBJ1-2
ASSLDGDNRPEKLF	14	TRBV5-1	TRBJ1-4
ASSITGTGAYGYT	13	TRBV27	TRBJ1-2
ASRVMTGGHGYT	12	TRBV6-1	TRBJ1-2
ASTPRDTGQEGYT	13	TRBV19	TRBJ1-2
ASSLLPGGGEETQY	14	TRBV5-4	TRBJ2-5
ASSALGQGNAGANVLT	16	TRBV9	TRBJ2-6
ASEILANLESEQY	13	TRBV6-1	TRBJ2-7
ASSEFGGGQETQY	13	TRBV2	TRBJ2-5
SAQMNTEAF	9	TRBV20-1	TRBJ1-1
ASSYGNYGYT	10	TRBV6-5	TRBJ1-2
SVGVDGGSETQY	12	TRBV29-1	TRBJ2-5
ASGQRPGETNEKLF	14	TRBV2	TRBJ1-4
ASSTHSQPGLALYNEQF	17	TRBV19	TRBJ2-1
ASSLGQGQGNEQF	13	TRBV11-2	TRBJ2-1
SVKRTGENTEAF	12	TRBV29-1	TRBJ1-1
ASRLGEGLRQPQH	13	TRBV12-2	TRBJ1-5